This T cell receptor (beta chain) was recovered during a study of blood T cell repertoires in COVID-19. Study-level information: The samples span acute and convalescent COVID-19 from the United States, Italy and Spain. PBMCs, B-cell-depleted T cells, or T cells provided the cDNA or gDNA that made up the material.

As originally analysed: How many nucleated cells were present was estimated from reference gene primer amplification. Sequencing was performed with immunoSEQ multiplex PCR; in TCRdb, only in-frame clones are kept and a portion is missing. From that table come the V and J calls and clone size; the DNA was used to work out D and trimming. The table lists about 220,000 clones, roughly 80% of them singletons, with about 2.1% in the top ten. The germline gives CDR1 SGHTA, CDR2 FQGNSA. Trimming cost V 5 bases and J 10 bases; bases outside gene matches: 11. CDR3 length: 14 amino acids. Sequencing input: peripheral blood. The chain employs TRBV7-2 and TRBJ2-3; 8 bases are a match to TRBD2. This receptor was taken from a woman aged 60-70 years with acute or convalescent COVID-19. The CDR3 loop is CASSPGLGSLAQYF. The CDR3 coding sequence is TGTGCCAGCAGCCCGGGACTAGGATCGCTTGCGCAGTATTTT. The entire variable domain, with the rest obtained from reference TRBV7-2 and TRBJ2-3, is as follows: GAGVSQSPSNKVTEKGKDVELRCDPISGHTALYWYRQSLGQGLEFLIYFQGNSAPDKSGLPSDRFSAERTGGSVSTLTIQRTQQEDSAVYLCASSPGLGSLAQYFGPGTRLTVL.